This T cell receptor beta chain originates from a study of T cell responses to AZD1222 COVID-19 vaccine. This clone was recorded a few times. Sequencing was performed with immunoSEQ multiplex PCR; in TCRdb, only in-frame clones are kept and a portion is missing. The sample lists about 140,000 clones, approximately 92% occurring once. The material was peripheral blood, obtained 28 days after the second AZD1222 dose. The receptor comes from an adult who received the AZD1222 COVID-19 vaccine.

In DNA, the CDR3 is TGTGCCAGCACCGGGGGCACAGATACGCAGTATTTT. Encoded protein: CASTGGTDTQYF. This chain links TRBV19 with TRBJ2-3; tentative D call: TRBD2 (5 bases). The V gene's germline CDR1 is LNHDA and CDR2 SQIVND (reference sequence). The CDR3 is 12 residues long. Between the trimmed V and J ends, which lost 9 bases and 1 base, there was a span of 8 bases.